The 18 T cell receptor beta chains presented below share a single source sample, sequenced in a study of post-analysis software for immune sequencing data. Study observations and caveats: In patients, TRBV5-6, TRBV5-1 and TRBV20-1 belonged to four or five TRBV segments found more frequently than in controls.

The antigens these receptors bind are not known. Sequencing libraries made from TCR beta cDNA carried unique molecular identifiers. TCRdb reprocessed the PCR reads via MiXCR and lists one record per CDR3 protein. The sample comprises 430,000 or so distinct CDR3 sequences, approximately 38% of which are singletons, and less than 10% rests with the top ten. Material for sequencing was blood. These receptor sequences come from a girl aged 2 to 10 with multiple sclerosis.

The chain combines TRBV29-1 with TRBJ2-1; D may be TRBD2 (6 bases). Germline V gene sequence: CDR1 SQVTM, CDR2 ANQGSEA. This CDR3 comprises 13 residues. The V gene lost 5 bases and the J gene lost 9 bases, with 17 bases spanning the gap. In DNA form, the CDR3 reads TGCAGCGTTTGGGCGGGGATAGGCAGTGAGCAGTTCTTC. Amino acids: CSVWAGIGSEQFF.

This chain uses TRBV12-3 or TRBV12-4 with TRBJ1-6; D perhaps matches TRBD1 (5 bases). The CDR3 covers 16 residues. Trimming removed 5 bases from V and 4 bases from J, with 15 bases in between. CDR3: CASSTDRRGYNSPLHF. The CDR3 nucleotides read TGTGCCAGCAGTACCGACAGAAGAGGGTATAATTCACCCCTCCACTTT.

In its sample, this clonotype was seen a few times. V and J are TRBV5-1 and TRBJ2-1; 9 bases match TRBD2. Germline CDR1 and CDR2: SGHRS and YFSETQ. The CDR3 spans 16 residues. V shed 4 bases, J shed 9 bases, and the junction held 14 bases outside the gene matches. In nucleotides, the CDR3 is TGCGCCAGCAGCCCCCCGGGGCGGGGGGGCCAGGTTGAGCAGTTCTTC. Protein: CASSPPGRGGQVEQFF.

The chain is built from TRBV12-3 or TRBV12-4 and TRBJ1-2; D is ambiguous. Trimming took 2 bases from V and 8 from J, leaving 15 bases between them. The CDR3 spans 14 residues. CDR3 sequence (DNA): TGTGCCAGCAGTTTATCCGACGGACCCTGGGGCTACACCTTC. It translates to CASSLSDGPWGYTF.

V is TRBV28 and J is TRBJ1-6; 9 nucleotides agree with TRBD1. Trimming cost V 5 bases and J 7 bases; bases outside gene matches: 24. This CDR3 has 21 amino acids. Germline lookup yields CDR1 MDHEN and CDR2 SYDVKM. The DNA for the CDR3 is TGTGCCAGCAGTGTCGTTGGACGCGGGACAGGGAGAGTTAGGAGGAATTCACCCCTCCACTTT. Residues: CASSVVGRGTGRVRRNSPLHF. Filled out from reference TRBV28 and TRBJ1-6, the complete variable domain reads DVKVTQSSRYLVKRTGEKVFLECVQDMDHENMFWYRQDPGLGLRLIYFSYDVKMKEKGDIPEGYSVSREKKERFSLILESASTNQTSMYLCASSVVGRGTGRVRRNSPLHFGNGTRLTVT.

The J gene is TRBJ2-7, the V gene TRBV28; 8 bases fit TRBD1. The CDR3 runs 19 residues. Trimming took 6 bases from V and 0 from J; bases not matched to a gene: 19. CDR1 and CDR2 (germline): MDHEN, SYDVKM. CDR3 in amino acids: CASSLARYSGGAASYEQYF. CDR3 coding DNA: TGTGCCAGCAGCCTAGCCCGTTACTCAGGGGGCGCAGCCTCCTACGAGCAGTACTTC.

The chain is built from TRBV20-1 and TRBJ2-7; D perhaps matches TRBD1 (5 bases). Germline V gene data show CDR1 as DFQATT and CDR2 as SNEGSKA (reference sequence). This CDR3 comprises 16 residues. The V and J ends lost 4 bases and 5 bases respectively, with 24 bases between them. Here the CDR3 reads CSANDPDKVVLHEQYF. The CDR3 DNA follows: TGCAGTGCTAACGACCCGGACAAAGTCGTACTCCACGAGCAGTACTTC.

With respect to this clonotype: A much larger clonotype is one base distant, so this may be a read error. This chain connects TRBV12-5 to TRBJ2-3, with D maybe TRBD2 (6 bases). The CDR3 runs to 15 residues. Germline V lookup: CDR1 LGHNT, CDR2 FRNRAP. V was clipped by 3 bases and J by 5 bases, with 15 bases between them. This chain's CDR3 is CASGFAGLLGDTQYF. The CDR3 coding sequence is TGTGCTAGTGGTTTCGCGGGACTCTTGGGAGATACGCAGTATTTT.

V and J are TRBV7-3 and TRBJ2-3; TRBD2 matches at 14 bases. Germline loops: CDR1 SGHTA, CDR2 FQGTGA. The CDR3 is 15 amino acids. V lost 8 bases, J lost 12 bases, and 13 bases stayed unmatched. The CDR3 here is CASSTGTSGSGRQYF. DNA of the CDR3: TGTGCCAGCTCTACCGGGACTAGCGGGAGTGGCCGCCAGTATTTT.

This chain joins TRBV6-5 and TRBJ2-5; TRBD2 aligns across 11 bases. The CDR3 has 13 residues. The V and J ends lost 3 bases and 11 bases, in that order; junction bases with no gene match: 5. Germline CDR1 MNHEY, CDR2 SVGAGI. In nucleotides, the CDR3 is TGTGCCAGCAGTTATCTAGCGGGGGGACAGCAGTACTTC. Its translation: CASSYLAGGQQYF.

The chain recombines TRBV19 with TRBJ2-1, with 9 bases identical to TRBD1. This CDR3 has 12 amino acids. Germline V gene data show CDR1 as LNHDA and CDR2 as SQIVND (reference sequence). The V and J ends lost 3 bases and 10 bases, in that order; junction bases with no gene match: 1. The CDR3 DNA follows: TGTGCCAGTAGTATCGGGACAGGGGAGCAGTTCTTC. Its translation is CASSIGTGEQFF. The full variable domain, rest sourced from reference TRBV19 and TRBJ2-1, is DGGITQSPKYLFRKEGQNVTLSCEQNLNHDAMYWYRQDPGQGLRLIYYSQIVNDFQKGDIAEGYSVSREKKESFPLTVTSAQKNPTAFYLCASSIGTGEQFFGPGTRLTVL.

The CDR3 reads CASSEPRQGRGGGYTF. The CDR3 coding sequence is TGTGCCAGCAGTGAACCCCGACAGGGAAGGGGAGGGGGCTACACCTTC. The chain combines TRBV2 with TRBJ1-2; 7 nucleotides agree with TRBD1. Germline CDR1 reads SNHLY; CDR2 reads FYNNEI. J lost 8 bases, V lost 2 bases, and 14 bases had no gene match. The CDR3 covers 16 residues.

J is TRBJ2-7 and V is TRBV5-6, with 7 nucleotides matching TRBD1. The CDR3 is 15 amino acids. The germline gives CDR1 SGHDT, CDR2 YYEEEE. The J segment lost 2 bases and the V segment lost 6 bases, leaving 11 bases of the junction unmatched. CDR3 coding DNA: TGTGCCAGCACGGACAGGCGATCTGTTACCTACGAGCAGTACTTC. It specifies CASTDRRSVTYEQYF.

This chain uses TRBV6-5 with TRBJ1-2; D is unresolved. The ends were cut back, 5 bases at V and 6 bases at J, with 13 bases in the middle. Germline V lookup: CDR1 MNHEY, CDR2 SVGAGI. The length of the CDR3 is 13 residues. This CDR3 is CASSPMWENGYTF. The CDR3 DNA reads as TGTGCCAGCAGTCCCATGTGGGAGAATGGCTACACCTTC.

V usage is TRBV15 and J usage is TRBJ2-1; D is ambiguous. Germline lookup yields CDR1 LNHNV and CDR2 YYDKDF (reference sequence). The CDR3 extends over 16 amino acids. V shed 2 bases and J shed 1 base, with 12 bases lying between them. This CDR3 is CATSRPGVDSYNEQFF. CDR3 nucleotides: TGTGCCACCAGCAGACCTGGGGTAGATTCCTACAATGAGCAGTTCTTC. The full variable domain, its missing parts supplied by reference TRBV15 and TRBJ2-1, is DAMVIQNPRYQVTQFGKPVTLSCSQTLNHNVMYWYQQKSSQAPKLLFHYYDKDFNNEADTPDNFQSRRPNTSFCFLDIRSPGLGDTAMYLCATSRPGVDSYNEQFFGPGTRLTVL.

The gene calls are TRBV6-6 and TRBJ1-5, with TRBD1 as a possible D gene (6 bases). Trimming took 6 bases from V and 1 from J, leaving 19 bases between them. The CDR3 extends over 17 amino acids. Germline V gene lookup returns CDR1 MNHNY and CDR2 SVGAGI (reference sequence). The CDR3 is CASRPQGRTVSNQPQHF. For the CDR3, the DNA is TGTGCCAGCAGACCTCAAGGGAGGACAGTAAGCAATCAGCCCCAGCATTTT.

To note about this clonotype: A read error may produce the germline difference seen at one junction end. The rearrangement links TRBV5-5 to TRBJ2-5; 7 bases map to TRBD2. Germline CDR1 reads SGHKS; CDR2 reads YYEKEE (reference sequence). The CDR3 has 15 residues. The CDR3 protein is CASSFKGLIQETQHF. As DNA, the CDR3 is TGTGCCAGCAGCTTCAAGGGACTAATTCAAGAGACCCAGCACTTC.

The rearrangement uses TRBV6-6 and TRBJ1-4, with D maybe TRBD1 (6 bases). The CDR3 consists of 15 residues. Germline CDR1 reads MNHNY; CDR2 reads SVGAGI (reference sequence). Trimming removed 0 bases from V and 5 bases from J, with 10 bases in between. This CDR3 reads CASSYSGQGNEKLFF. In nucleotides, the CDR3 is TGTGCCAGCAGTTACTCGGGTCAGGGGAATGAAAAACTGTTTTTT.